Sequencing of this T cell receptor (beta chain) was carried out in a study of PD-1 blockade in classical Hodgkin lymphoma. The time point is: newly diagnosed, previously untreated cHL patient sample. Clones were sequenced by immunoSEQ multiplex PCR, and TCRdb holds only the in-frame ones, with some missing. Of 30,000 or so clones in the sample, approximately 90% are singletons; the top ten hold approximately 3.8%. This CDR3 has 15 residues. Per germline, CDR1 MNHNS and CDR2 SASEGT. V was trimmed by 6 bases and J by 4 bases, leaving 18 bases between them. The material sequenced was peripheral blood mononuclear cells (PBMCs). This chain links TRBV6-1 with TRBJ2-5; D might be TRBD1 (6 bases). The TCR comes from a human donor with classical Hodgkin lymphoma. The CDR3 coding sequence is TGTGCCAGCAGCGTCGATTGGCAGGGGAGAGAGACCCAGTACTTC. Translated: CASSVDWQGRETQYF.